The 27 T cell receptor beta chains below all came from one sample that was sequenced in a study of immune cell composition in non-small cell lung cancer. This table comes from immunoSEQ multiplex PCR, and its TCRdb copy is limited to in-frame clones, with some not included. The repertoire holds more than 15,000 clones, with over 65% as singletons. Normal lung was taken at the farthest possible site, at least 3 cm from tumour. These records were also assigned to another study, of CD4 T cells in lung cancer.

Sequenced: non-adjacent lung tissue. The receptor source for this set is a human donor with non-small cell lung cancer.

V and J are TRBV2 and TRBJ1-1, with TRBD1 matching 8 bases. CDR1 is SNHLY, CDR2 FYNNEI, per germline. The CDR3 runs to 13 residues. V lost 7 bases to trimming and J lost 5 bases; unmatched junction nucleotides: 6. CDR3 amino acids: CASIGQGLTEAFF. The CDR3 bases are TGTGCCAGCATCGGACAGGGTTTAACTGAAGCTTTCTTT.

The V and J genes are TRBV9 and TRBJ1-4, with D perhaps matching TRBD1 (5 bases). This CDR3 is built from 15 residues. V was clipped by 2 bases and J by 7 bases, with 15 bases between them. Per the germline V gene, CDR1 is SGDLS and CDR2 is YYNGEE. The CDR3 loop reads CASSVVGAGSEKLFF. In DNA, the CDR3 is TGTGCCAGCAGCGTGGTCGGGGCGGGGAGTGAAAAACTGTTTTTT.

This sequence joins TRBV5-1 and TRBJ1-1; D ambiguous. This CDR3 contains 13 residues. V was shortened by 4 bases and J by 2 bases, with 9 bases between the two germline ends. The germline V gene has CDR1 SGHRS and CDR2 YFSETQ. For the CDR3, the DNA is TGCGCCAGCAGCCGGGGATATAACACTGAAGCTTTCTTT. Its translation: CASSRGYNTEAFF.

The V call is TRBV19, the J call TRBJ1-4; D not resolved. This CDR3 region has 16 residues. Germline assignment: CDR1 LNHDA and CDR2 SQIVND (reference sequence). V was trimmed by 4 bases and J by 0 bases, leaving 12 bases between them. CDR3 sequence: CASSRTFDATNEKLFF. The CDR3 DNA reads as TGTGCCAGTAGTAGAACGTTTGATGCAACTAATGAAAAACTGTTTTTT.

The chain employs TRBV4-3 and TRBJ2-5; weak D call: TRBD2 (7 bases). This CDR3 has 15 amino acids. Germline CDR1 LGHNA, CDR2 YSLEER. Trimming cost V 1 base and J 2 bases, with 11 bases left between them. CDR3 coding DNA: TGCGCCAGCAGCCAAGGGGGGGGGCTACAAGAGACCCAGTACTTC. Encoded protein: CASSQGGGLQETQYF.

The gene calls are TRBV11-3 and TRBJ1-2, with 7 nucleotides matching TRBD1. The CDR3 runs to 13 residues. Germline loops: CDR1 SGHNT, CDR2 YENEEA. The junction had 9 bases not matched to a gene; V was cut back by 4 bases and J by 10 bases. As DNA, the CDR3 is TGTGCCAGCAGCTCACCGGGACAGCGAAACTACACCTTC. It is translated as CASSSPGQRNYTF.

The CDR3 DNA sequence: TGCAGCGCTGGGGCCACAGGGGGAAATGAGCAGTTCTTC. Translated: CSAGATGGNEQFF. J is TRBJ2-1 and V is TRBV29-1; 8 bases align to TRBD1. Germline trimming cut 7 bases from V and 7 bases from J; bases unmatched to any gene: 9. The length of the CDR3 is 13 residues. Germline V gene lookup returns CDR1 SQVTM and CDR2 ANQGSEA.

V gene TRBV12-5 combines with J gene TRBJ2-3; tentatively, D is TRBD2 (5 bases). V lost 4 bases and J 2 bases, leaving 19 bases between the germline ends. CDR3 length equals 17 residues. Germline assignment: CDR1 LGHNT and CDR2 FRNRAP. CDR3 in amino acids: CASGSPPSGVFTDTQYF. CDR3 DNA sequence: TGTGCTAGTGGTTCGCCCCCCTCCGGGGTTTTCACAGATACGCAGTATTTT.

The rearrangement links TRBV28 to TRBJ2-7, with D possibly matching TRBD1 (5 bases). The CDR3 spans 14 residues. Trimming took off 3 bases at V and 3 bases at J, with 12 bases between the two ends. Germline V gene lookup returns CDR1 MDHEN and CDR2 SYDVKM. As DNA, the CDR3 is TGTGCCAGCAGTTTGCGAACAGGAGACTACGAGCAGTACTTC. Its translation is CASSLRTGDYEQYF.

The chain links TRBV5-4 to TRBJ1-3; 7 nucleotides agree with TRBD1. The trim removed 0 bases at V and 7 bases at J, leaving 16 bases unmatched. CDR3 length equals 18 residues. Germline V CDR1 and CDR2: SGHNT, YYREEE (reference sequence). The CDR3 is CASSLGNGGQSYGNTIYF. DNA for the CDR3: TGTGCCAGCAGCTTGGGAAACGGGGGACAGAGCTACGGGAACACCATATATTTT.

This rearrangement joins TRBV7-8 to TRBJ2-2, with no clear D. CDR1 is SGHVS and CDR2 is FQNEAQ in the germline V gene. This CDR3 contains 16 residues. V lost 4 bases to trimming and J lost 7 bases, with 19 bases between them. This chain's CDR3 is CASSSSLGRAIGELFF. Written as DNA, the CDR3 is TGTGCCAGCAGCTCCTCACTCGGACGGGCTATCGGGGAGCTGTTTTTT.

The chain carries TRBV11-2 and TRBJ2-3; D tentatively fits TRBD1 or TRBD2 (5 bases each). Trimming pared 5 bases from V and 8 bases from J, leaving 17 bases between. This CDR3 has 14 residues. Germline loops: CDR1 SGHAT, CDR2 FQNNGV. Written as DNA, the CDR3 is TGTGCCAGCAGCCCCCGGGACCCCTCACGTACGCAGTATTTT. It translates to CASSPRDPSRTQYF. Full variable domain (missing parts from reference TRBV11-2 and TRBJ2-3): EAGVAQSPRYKIIEKRQSVAFWCNPISGHATLYWYQQILGQGPKLLIQFQNNGVVDDSQLPKDRFSAERLKGVDSTLKIQPAKLEDSAVYLCASSPRDPSRTQYFGPGTRLTVL.

This chain connects TRBV5-8 to TRBJ2-1; 8 positions match TRBD2. Trimming removed 4 bases from V and 7 bases from J; junction bases left unmatched: 13. Germline V gives CDR1 SGHTS, CDR2 YDEGEE. This CDR3 has 16 residues. DNA for the CDR3: TGTGCCAGCAGCGAGGACGCAACGGGGGGGATAAATGAGCAGTTCTTC. This sequence encodes CASSEDATGGINEQFF.

V and J are TRBV27 and TRBJ2-1; 8 bases are shared with TRBD1. Germline-derived CDR1 and CDR2 are MNHEY and SMNVEV (reference sequence). The CDR3 loop spans 15 amino acids. Trimming removed 3 bases from V and 6 bases from J; junction bases left unmatched: 7. In DNA form, the CDR3 reads TGTGCCAGCAGTTTTCTGGCAGGGGGCCTCAATGAGCAGTTCTTC. Its translation is CASSFLAGGLNEQFF.

V usage is TRBV30 and J usage is TRBJ2-1; 9 nucleotides agree with TRBD2. Germline V gene lookup returns CDR1 GTSNPN and CDR2 SVGIG (reference sequence). CDR3 length: 15 amino acids. Trimming at V came to 7 bases and at J to 3 bases, leaving 10 bases not matched to a gene. The CDR3 sequence: CASPRGGGDYNEQFF. DNA of the CDR3: TGTGCCTCCCCAAGAGGCGGGGGGGACTACAATGAGCAGTTCTTC.

V gene TRBV2 combines with J gene TRBJ2-6; D is unresolved. The germline V and J ends were trimmed by 7 bases and 0 bases, with 7 bases remaining between them. In germline, CDR1 is SNHLY, CDR2 FYNNEI. This CDR3 contains 14 residues. The CDR3 protein is CASTPISGANVLTF. In DNA form, the CDR3 reads TGTGCCAGCACCCCTATCTCTGGGGCCAACGTCCTGACTTTC.

The chain recombines TRBV7-8 with TRBJ2-7; TRBD1 aligns across 7 bases. Germline loops: CDR1 SGHVS, CDR2 FQNEAQ. V lost 3 bases, J lost 5 bases, and 1 base stayed unmatched. The length of the CDR3 is 12 residues. CDR3 loop: CASSFGQDEQYF. The DNA for the CDR3 is TGTGCCAGCAGCTTCGGACAGGACGAGCAGTACTTC.

The chain is built from TRBV4-2 and TRBJ1-1; no clear D. This CDR3 has 12 amino acids. V lost 5 bases and J 1 base, leaving 5 bases between the germline ends. Germline-derived CDR1 and CDR2 are LGHNA and YNFKEQ. The CDR3 protein is CASSWGNTEAFF. Written as DNA, the CDR3 is TGTGCCAGCAGCTGGGGGAACACTGAAGCTTTCTTT.

V gene TRBV9 combines with J gene TRBJ1-3, with D unclear. Germline V gene lookup returns CDR1 SGDLS and CDR2 YYNGEE. The CDR3 contains 15 residues. The germline V and J ends were trimmed by 0 bases and 0 bases, with 7 bases remaining between them. The CDR3 DNA sequence: TGTGCCAGCAGCGTAGGCAGGAGCTCTGGAAACACCATATATTTT. Translation gives CASSVGRSSGNTIYF.

The chain employs TRBV15 and TRBJ2-2; 13 bases agree with TRBD2. The V gene end was trimmed by 2 bases and the J gene end by 6 bases; junction bases not matched to a gene: 12. CDR1 LNHNV and CDR2 YYDKDF come from the germline V gene (reference sequence). This CDR3 has 19 amino acids. CDR3 residues: CATSRLGLAGVDRAGELFF. The CDR3, as DNA: TGTGCCACCAGCAGATTAGGACTAGCGGGAGTAGATCGAGCCGGGGAGCTGTTTTTT.

CDR3 protein: CAWGLGTVGETQYF. Written as DNA, the CDR3 is TGTGCCTGGGGCCTAGGAACAGTGGGAGAGACCCAGTACTTC. This rearrangement joins TRBV30 to TRBJ2-5; D gene uncertain. Per germline, CDR1 GTSNPN and CDR2 SVGIG (reference sequence). V was shortened by 5 bases and J by 4 bases, with 17 bases between the two germline ends. The CDR3 covers 14 residues.

This clone came up once. The V and J genes are TRBV5-1 and TRBJ1-1; no reliable D call. This CDR3 spans 15 amino acids. Germline V gene sequence: CDR1 SGHRS, CDR2 YFSETQ. The germline V and J ends were trimmed by 4 bases and 6 bases, with 19 bases remaining between them. This CDR3 is CASSGLAGKKAEAFF. In DNA form, the CDR3 reads TGCGCCAGCAGCGGGCTGGCGGGTAAAAAGGCTGAAGCTTTCTTT.

The V and J genes are TRBV19 and TRBJ1-1; D not certain. The CDR3 length is 13 residues. In germline, CDR1 is LNHDA, CDR2 SQIVND (reference sequence). The V end was cut by 3 bases, the J end by 4 bases, with 9 bases between. The CDR3 reads CASSIGVSTEAFF. DNA of the CDR3: TGTGCCAGTAGTATTGGGGTGAGCACTGAAGCTTTCTTT.

This clone is categorized as medium-sized. The chain links TRBV4-1 to TRBJ1-6; D unresolved. The CDR3 extends over 16 amino acids. V was shortened by 1 base and J by 9 bases, with 16 bases between the two germline ends. Germline loops: CDR1 MGHRA, CDR2 YSYEKL. The CDR3 nucleotides read TGCGCCAGCAGCCAAGGGGCGCGGCAGGTGGGTTCACCCCTCCACTTT. Its protein is CASSQGARQVGSPLHF.

This clone occurred a few times. As DNA, the CDR3 is TGTGCCAGCAGTCAGAATACAGGGATAAATGGCTACACCTTC. It yields the protein CASSQNTGINGYTF. V usage is TRBV6-5 and J usage is TRBJ1-2; D might be TRBD1 (6 bases). Germline V gives CDR1 MNHEY, CDR2 SVGAGI. The CDR3 covers 14 residues. The germline V and J ends were trimmed by 5 bases and 6 bases, with 16 bases remaining between them.

The chain recombines TRBV6-1 with TRBJ1-5; D gene ambiguous. CDR1 MNHNS and CDR2 SASEGT come from the germline V gene. This CDR3 spans 16 amino acids. The V end lost 3 bases, the J end lost 0 bases, and 12 bases lay between the germline ends. As DNA, the CDR3 is TGTGCCAGCAGTGACCGCGTACGAGGTAGCAATCAGCCCCAGCATTTT. Amino acids: CASSDRVRGSNQPQHF.

This rearrangement joins TRBV9 to TRBJ1-1; TRBD1 is a possible D gene (6 bases). The CDR3 extends over 13 amino acids. Trimming cost V 4 bases and J 1 base, with 8 bases left between them. Germline lookup yields CDR1 SGDLS and CDR2 YYNGEE. The CDR3 reads CASSLTGNTEAFF. The CDR3 DNA follows: TGTGCCAGCAGCTTGACAGGGAACACTGAAGCTTTCTTT.